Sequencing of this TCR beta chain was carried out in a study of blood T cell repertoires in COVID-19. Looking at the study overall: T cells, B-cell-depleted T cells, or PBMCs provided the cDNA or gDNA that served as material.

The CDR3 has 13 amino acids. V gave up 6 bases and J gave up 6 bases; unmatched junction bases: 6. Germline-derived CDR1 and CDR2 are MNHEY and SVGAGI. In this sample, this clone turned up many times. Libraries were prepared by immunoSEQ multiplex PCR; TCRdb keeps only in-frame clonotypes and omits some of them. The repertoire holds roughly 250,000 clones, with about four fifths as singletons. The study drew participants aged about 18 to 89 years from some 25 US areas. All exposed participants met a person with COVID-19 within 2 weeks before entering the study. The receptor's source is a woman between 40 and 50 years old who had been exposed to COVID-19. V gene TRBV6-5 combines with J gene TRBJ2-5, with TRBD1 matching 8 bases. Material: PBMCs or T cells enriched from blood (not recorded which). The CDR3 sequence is CASRPGQGKTQYF. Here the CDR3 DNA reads TGTGCCAGCAGACCCGGACAGGGAAAGACCCAGTACTTC.